One and the same sample provided the 11 T cell receptor beta chains below, sequenced in a study of OX40 agonist ivuxolimab in advanced cancers. TCRdb keeps only in-frame clones here, not all; method: immunoSEQ multiplex PCR. Altogether approximately 84,000 clones are present, over 65% being singletons, with the ten largest covering around 2.9%. Sample: CD4+ or CD8+ T cells sorted from blood, taken in a trial of the OX40 agonist ivuxolimab. These receptors came from an adult with an advanced solid tumor such as melanoma, head and neck, liver or kidney cancer.

This chain links TRBV9 with TRBJ2-2; D remains unclear. Trimming left V 5 bases short and J 5 bases short, with 4 bases between. The V gene's germline CDR1 is SGDLS and CDR2 YYNGEE. There are 11 residues in the CDR3. The CDR3 nucleotides are TGTGCCAGCAGGGCAACCGGGGAGCTGTTTTTT. It is translated as CASRATGELFF.

The genes are TRBV9 and TRBJ1-6; a possible D gene is TRBD1 (6 bases). This CDR3 contains 15 residues. The V end lost 4 bases, the J end lost 3 bases, and 11 bases lay between the germline ends. Germline-derived CDR1 and CDR2 are SGDLS and YYNGEE. The CDR3 bases are TGTGCCAGCAGCACGAGGGGGGACTATAATTCACCCCTCCACTTT. Encoded protein: CASSTRGDYNSPLHF.

This rearrangement joins TRBV19 to TRBJ2-5; TRBD2 matches at 7 bases. Trimming took 3 bases from V and 5 from J; bases not matched to a gene: 6. The CDR3 has 14 amino acids. Germline V lookup: CDR1 LNHDA, CDR2 SQIVND (reference sequence). This CDR3 is CASSMGGSGETQYF. CDR3 nucleotide sequence: TGTGCCAGTAGTATGGGGGGGAGTGGGGAGACCCAGTACTTC.

The chain combines TRBV10-1 with TRBJ1-1, with 8 bases fitting TRBD1. Germline V gives CDR1 WNHNN, CDR2 SYGVQD (reference sequence). V was clipped by 3 bases and J by 2 bases; unmatched bases: 5. The CDR3 contains 15 residues. As DNA, the CDR3 is TGCGCCAGCAGTGATGCCGGGACAGGAAACACTGAAGCTTTCTTT. As protein: CASSDAGTGNTEAFF.

The V gene is TRBV7-2, the J gene TRBJ2-2; 11 nucleotides line up with TRBD2. Germline CDR1 is SGHTA and CDR2 is FQGNSA. The CDR3 is made up of 16 amino acids. V lost 1 base and J lost 7; bases outside the gene matches: 5. CDR3 residues: CASSLGSGGANGELFF. CDR3 bases: TGTGCCAGCAGCTTAGGTAGCGGGGGGGCGAACGGGGAGCTGTTTTTT.

V gene TRBV10-2 combines with J gene TRBJ2-3; TRBD1 might be the D (5 bases). In germline, CDR1 is WSHSY, CDR2 SAAADI. With 4 bases removed from V and 1 base from J, the gap between germline ends came to 9 bases. The CDR3 has 14 residues. The CDR3 sequence: CASSARRGTDTQYF. The DNA for the CDR3 is TGCGCCAGCAGTGCCCGCAGGGGCACAGATACGCAGTATTTT.

The chain's CDR3 is CASSRRQEVSYEQYF. DNA of the CDR3: TGCGCCAGCAGCCGGAGACAGGAGGTCTCCTACGAGCAGTACTTC. The rearrangement uses TRBV4-3 and TRBJ2-7; D is possibly TRBD1 (6 bases). This CDR3 comprises 15 residues. Per germline, CDR1 LGHNA and CDR2 YSLEER. Trimming pared 4 bases from V and 0 bases from J, leaving 13 bases between.

V is TRBV2 and J is TRBJ1-2, with TRBD1 matching over 8 bases. V gave up 0 bases and J gave up 7 bases; unmatched junction bases: 13. The CDR3 length is 17 residues. From germline, CDR1 is SNHLY and CDR2 FYNNEI. In DNA form, the CDR3 reads TGTGCCAGCAGTGAAGCGCAACCAGGACAGGGTGTGGGTGGCTACACCTTC. Amino acids: CASSEAQPGQGVGGYTF.

The gene calls are TRBV10-2 and TRBJ1-2; D unresolved. The germline gives CDR1 WSHSY, CDR2 SAAADI. The CDR3 covers 12 residues. Trimming stripped 2 bases from V and 3 bases from J, with 4 bases between. CDR3 region: CASSEADYGYTF. The CDR3 DNA follows: TGCGCCAGCAGTGAGGCAGACTATGGCTACACCTTC.

The chain uses TRBV7-9 and TRBJ2-5, with 7 nucleotides matching TRBD2. The germline gives CDR1 SEHNR, CDR2 FQNEAQ (reference sequence). V lost 5 bases, J lost 5 bases, and 11 bases stayed unmatched. The CDR3 runs to 15 residues. CDR3 residues: CASSQGLAGGETQYF. The CDR3 DNA reads as TGTGCCAGCAGCCAGGGACTCGCCGGGGGGGAGACCCAGTACTTC.

V usage is TRBV7-9 and J usage is TRBJ2-5, with D perhaps matching TRBD2 (6 bases). The germline V gene has CDR1 SEHNR and CDR2 FQNEAQ (reference sequence). Trimming stripped 0 bases from V and 2 bases from J, with 10 bases between. The length of the CDR3 is 15 residues. The CDR3 sequence: CASSLAQAGQETQYF. CDR3 coding DNA: TGTGCCAGCAGCTTAGCGCAGGCGGGGCAAGAGACCCAGTACTTC.